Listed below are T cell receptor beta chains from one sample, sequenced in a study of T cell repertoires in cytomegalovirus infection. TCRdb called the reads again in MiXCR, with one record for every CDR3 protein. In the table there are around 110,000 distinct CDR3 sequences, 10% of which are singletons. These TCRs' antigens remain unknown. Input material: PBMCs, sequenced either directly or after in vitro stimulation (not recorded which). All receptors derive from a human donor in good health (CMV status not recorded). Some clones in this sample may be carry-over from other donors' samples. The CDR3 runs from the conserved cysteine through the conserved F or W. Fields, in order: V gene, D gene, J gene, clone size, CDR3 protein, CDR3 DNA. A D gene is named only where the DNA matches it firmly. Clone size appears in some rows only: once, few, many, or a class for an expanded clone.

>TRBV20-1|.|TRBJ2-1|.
CSADPEGGGSYNEQFF
TGCAGTGCTGACCCCGAGGGGGGCGGCTCCTACAATGAGCAGTTCTTC
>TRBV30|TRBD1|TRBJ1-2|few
CAWSGGQPINYGYTF
TGTGCCTGGAGTGGGGGACAGCCGATCAACTATGGCTACACCTTC
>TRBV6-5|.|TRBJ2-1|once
CASSYSSGAVNEQFF
TGTGCCAGCAGTTACTCTTCAGGGGCTGTTAATGAGCAGTTCTTC
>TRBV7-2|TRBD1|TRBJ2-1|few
CASSLWGGLGGDEQFF
TGTGCCAGCAGCTTATGGGGCGGGCTAGGGGGCGATGAGCAGTTCTTC
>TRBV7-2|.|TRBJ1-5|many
CASSPQAGQPQHF
TGTGCCAGCAGCCCCCAGGCCGGTCAGCCCCAGCATTTT
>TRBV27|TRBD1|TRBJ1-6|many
CASSLSLGTVPRISGSPLHF
TGTGCCAGCAGTTTATCGCTAGGGACAGTTCCCCGAATTTCCGGATCACCCCTCCACTTT
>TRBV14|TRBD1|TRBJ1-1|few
CASSYAGGLTEAFF
TGTGCCAGCAGCTACGCAGGGGGATTGACTGAAGCTTTCTTT
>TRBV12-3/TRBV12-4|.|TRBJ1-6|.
CASSPGTGLSSYNSPLHF
TGTGCCAGCAGCCCCGGCACTGGATTAAGCTCCTATAATTCACCCCTCCACTTT
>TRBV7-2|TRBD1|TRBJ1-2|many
CASPPTAGQGYRTDGYTF
TGTGCCAGCCCCCCCACCGCGGGACAGGGGTACCGGACAGATGGCTACACCTTC
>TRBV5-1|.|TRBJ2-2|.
CASSLFNTGELFF
TGCGCCAGCAGCTTGTTCAACACCGGGGAGCTGTTTTTT
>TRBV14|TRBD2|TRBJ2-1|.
CASSQRTSGGYNEQFF
TGTGCCAGCAGCCAGAGGACTAGCGGAGGCTACAATGAGCAGTTCTTC
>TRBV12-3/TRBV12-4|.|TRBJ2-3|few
CASSFFRITDTQYF
TGTGCCAGCAGTTTTTTTCGGATCACAGATACGCAGTATTTT
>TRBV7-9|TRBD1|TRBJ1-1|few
CASSLRQGSSAFF
TGTGCCAGCAGCCTTCGACAGGGATCGTCAGCTTTCTTT
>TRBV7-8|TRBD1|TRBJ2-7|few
CASSQDGTGWNGQYF
TGTGCCAGCAGCCAAGACGGGACAGGGTGGAATGGGCAGTACTTC
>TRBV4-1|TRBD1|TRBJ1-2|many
CASSQATGYYGYTF
TGCGCCAGCAGCCAGGCGACAGGGTACTATGGCTACACCTTC
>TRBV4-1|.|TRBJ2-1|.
CASSQGVVSFGEQFF
TGCGCCAGCAGCCAAGGGGTAGTATCCTTCGGTGAGCAGTTCTTC
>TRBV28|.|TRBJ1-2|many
CASTTRAVGGYGYTF
TGTGCCAGCACCACTAGGGCGGTCGGCGGCTATGGCTACACCTTC
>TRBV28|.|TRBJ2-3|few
CASGKGLGRTDTQYF
TGTGCCAGCGGGAAGGGACTCGGAAGGACAGATACGCAGTATTTT
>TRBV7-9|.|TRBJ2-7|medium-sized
CASSLLVYEQYF
TGTGCCAGCAGCTTATTAGTCTACGAGCAGTACTTC
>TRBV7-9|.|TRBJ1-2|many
CASSRTGTAYGYTF
TGTGCCAGCAGCCGAACCGGGACGGCATATGGCTACACCTTC
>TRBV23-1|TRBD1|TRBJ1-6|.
CASSQGTAPPPPSYNSPLHF
TGCGCCAGCAGTCAGGGGACAGCTCCGCCGCCACCCTCCTATAATTCACCCCTCCACTTT
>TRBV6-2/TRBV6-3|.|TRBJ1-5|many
CASSYSDRDKHF
TGTGCCAGCAGTTACTCGGATCGGGATAAGCATTTT
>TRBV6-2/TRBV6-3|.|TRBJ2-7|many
CASSYSWSEAYEQYF
TGTGCCAGCAGTTACAGCTGGTCAGAGGCCTACGAGCAGTACTTC
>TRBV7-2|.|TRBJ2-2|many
CASSPGFIRELFF
TGTGCCAGCAGCCCAGGGTTTATACGGGAGCTGTTTTTT
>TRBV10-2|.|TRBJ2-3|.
CASSESGSTDTQYF
TGCGCCAGCAGTGAGTCGGGGAGCACAGATACGCAGTATTTT
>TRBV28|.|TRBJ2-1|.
CASTQAGVSYNEQFF
TGTGCCAGCACACAAGCGGGCGTCTCCTACAATGAGCAGTTCTTC
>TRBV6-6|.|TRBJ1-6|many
CASSTSQGSNSPLHF
TGTGCCAGCAGTACATCGCAGGGGAGCAATTCACCCCTCCACTTT
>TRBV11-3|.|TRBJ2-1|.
CASSLLLWDEQFF
TGTGCCAGCAGCCTACTACTATGGGATGAGCAGTTCTTC
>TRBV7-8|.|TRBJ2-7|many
CASSLARGQGGYEQYF
TGTGCCAGCAGCTTAGCCCGAGGGCAGGGGGGCTACGAGCAGTACTTC
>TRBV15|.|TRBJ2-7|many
CATSRDLGDSHEQYF
TGTGCCACCAGCAGAGATCTCGGGGATTCCCACGAGCAGTACTTC
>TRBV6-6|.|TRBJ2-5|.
CASNPNGETQYF
TGTGCCAGCAACCCGAACGGGGAGACCCAGTACTTC